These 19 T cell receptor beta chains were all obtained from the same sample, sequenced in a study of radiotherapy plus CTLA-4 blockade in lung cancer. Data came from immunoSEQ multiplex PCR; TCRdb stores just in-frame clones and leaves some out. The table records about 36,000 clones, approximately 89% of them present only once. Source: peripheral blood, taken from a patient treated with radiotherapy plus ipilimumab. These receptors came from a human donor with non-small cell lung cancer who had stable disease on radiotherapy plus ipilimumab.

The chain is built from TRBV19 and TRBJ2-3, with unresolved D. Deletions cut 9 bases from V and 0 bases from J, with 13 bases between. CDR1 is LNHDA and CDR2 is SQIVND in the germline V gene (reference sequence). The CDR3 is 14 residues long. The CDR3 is CASKPLLSTDTQYF. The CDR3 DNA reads TGTGCCAGCAAGCCCCTTTTAAGCACAGATACGCAGTATTTT.

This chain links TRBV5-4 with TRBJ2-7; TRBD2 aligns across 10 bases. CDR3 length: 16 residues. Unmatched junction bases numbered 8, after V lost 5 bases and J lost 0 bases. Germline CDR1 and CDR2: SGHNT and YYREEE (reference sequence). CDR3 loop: CASRRDLAGDSYEQYF. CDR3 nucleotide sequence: TGTGCCAGCAGAAGGGATCTAGCGGGGGACTCCTACGAGCAGTACTTC.

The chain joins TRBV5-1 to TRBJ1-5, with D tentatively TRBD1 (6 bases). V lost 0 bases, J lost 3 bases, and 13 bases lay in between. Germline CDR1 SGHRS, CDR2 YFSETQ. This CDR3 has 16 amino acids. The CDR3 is CASSLGIQGPNQPQHF. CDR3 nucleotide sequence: TGCGCCAGCAGCTTGGGTATACAGGGCCCCAATCAGCCCCAGCATTTT.

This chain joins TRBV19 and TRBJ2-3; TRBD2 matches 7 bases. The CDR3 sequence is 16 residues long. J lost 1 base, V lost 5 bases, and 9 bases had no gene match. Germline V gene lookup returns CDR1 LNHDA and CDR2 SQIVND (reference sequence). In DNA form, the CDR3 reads TGTGCCAGTAGTGGAAGGCGGGAGACTGGCACAGATACGCAGTATTTT. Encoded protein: CASSGRRETGTDTQYF.

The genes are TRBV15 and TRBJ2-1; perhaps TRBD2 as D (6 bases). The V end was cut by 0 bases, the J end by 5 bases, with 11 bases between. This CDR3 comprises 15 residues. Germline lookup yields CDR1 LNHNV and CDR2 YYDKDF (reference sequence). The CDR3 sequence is CATSRDGLAHNEQFF. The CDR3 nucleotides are TGTGCCACCAGCAGAGATGGGCTAGCGCACAATGAGCAGTTCTTC.

The DNA of the CDR3 is TGCGCCAGCAGCCAAGATCCGGCGGGACAGGAGACCCAGTACTTC. Translating gives CASSQDPAGQETQYF. The J gene is TRBJ2-5, the V gene TRBV4-3; weak D call: TRBD1 (7 bases). Germline CDR1 reads LGHNA; CDR2 reads YSLEER. This CDR3 has 15 amino acids. V was trimmed by 0 bases and J by 5 bases, leaving 13 bases between them.

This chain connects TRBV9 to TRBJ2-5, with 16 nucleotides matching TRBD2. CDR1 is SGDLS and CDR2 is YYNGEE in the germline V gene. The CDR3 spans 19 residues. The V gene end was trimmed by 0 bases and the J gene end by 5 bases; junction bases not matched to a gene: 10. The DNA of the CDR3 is TGTGCCAGCAGCGTAGAGGAGGGACTAGCGGGAGGGGGGTTGGAGACCCAGTACTTC. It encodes CASSVEEGLAGGGLETQYF.

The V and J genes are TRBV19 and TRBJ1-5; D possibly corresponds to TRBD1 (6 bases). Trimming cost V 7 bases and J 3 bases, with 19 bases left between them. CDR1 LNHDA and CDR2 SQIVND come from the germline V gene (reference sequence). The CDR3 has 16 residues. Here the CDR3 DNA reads TGTGCCAGTATCCGGGGAATTGGACAGAACAATCAGCCCCAGCATTTT. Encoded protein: CASIRGIGQNNQPQHF. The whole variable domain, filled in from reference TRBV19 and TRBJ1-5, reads DGGITQSPKYLFRKEGQNVTLSCEQNLNHDAMYWYRQDPGQGLRLIYYSQIVNDFQKGDIAEGYSVSREKKESFPLTVTSAQKNPTAFYLCASIRGIGQNNQPQHFGDGTRLSIL.

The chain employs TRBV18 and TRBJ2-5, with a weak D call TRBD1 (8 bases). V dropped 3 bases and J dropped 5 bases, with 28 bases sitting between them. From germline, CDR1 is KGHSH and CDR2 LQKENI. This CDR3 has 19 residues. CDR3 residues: CASSPNIPGQGGLQETQYF. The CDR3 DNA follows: TGTGCCAGCTCACCTAATATACCAGGACAGGGAGGGCTACAGGAGACCCAGTACTTC.

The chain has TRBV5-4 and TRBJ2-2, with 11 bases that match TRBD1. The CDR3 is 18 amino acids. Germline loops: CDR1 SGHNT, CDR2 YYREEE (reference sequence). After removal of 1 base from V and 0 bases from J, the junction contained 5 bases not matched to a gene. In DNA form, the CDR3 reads TGTGCCAGCAGCTTGCCTCCGGGACAGGGGGCGAACACCGGGGAGCTGTTTTTT. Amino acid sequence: CASSLPPGQGANTGELFF.

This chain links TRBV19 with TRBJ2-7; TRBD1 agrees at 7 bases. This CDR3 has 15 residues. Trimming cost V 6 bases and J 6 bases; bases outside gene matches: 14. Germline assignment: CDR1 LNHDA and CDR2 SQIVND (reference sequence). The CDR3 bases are TGTGCCAGTAGGGGGACAGCAACCCTAGCATCCGAGCAGTACTTC. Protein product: CASRGTATLASEQYF.

The CDR3 sequence is CASSPSPGTDTQYF. The CDR3, as DNA: TGTGCCAGCAGTCCGTCTCCGGGCACAGATACGCAGTATTTT. This chain joins TRBV27 and TRBJ2-3, with D unresolved. Trimming took off 5 bases at V and 1 base at J, with 10 bases between the two ends. Germline assignment: CDR1 MNHEY and CDR2 SMNVEV (reference sequence). The CDR3 has 14 residues.

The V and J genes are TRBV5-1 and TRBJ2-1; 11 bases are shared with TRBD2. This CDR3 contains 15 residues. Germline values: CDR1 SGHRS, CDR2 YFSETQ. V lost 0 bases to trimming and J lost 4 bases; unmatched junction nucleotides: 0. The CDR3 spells CASSLGLAGYNEQFF. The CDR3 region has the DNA TGCGCCAGCAGCTTGGGACTAGCGGGGTACAATGAGCAGTTCTTC.

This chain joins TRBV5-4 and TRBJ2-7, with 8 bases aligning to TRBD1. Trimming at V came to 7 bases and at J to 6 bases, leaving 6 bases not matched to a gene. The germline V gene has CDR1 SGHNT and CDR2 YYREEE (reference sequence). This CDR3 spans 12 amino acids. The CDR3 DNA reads TGTGCCAGCGGCCCTGGACAGGGCGAGCAGTACTTC. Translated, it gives CASGPGQGEQYF.

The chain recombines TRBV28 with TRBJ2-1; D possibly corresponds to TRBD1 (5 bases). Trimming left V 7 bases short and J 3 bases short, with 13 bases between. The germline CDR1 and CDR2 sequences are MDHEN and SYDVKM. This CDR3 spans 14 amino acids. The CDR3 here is CASTPRQSYNEQFF. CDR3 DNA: TGTGCCAGCACCCCCAGACAGAGCTACAATGAGCAGTTCTTC.

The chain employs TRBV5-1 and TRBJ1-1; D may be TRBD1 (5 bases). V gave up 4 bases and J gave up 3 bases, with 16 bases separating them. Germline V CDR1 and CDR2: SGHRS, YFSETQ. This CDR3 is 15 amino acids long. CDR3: CASSLGRPADTEAFF. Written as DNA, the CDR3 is TGCGCCAGCAGCCTGGGGCGCCCTGCGGACACTGAAGCTTTCTTT. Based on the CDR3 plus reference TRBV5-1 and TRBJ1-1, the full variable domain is KAGVTQTPRYLIKTRGQQVTLSCSPISGHRSVSWYQQTPGQGLQFLFEYFSETQRNKGNFPGRFSGRQFSNSRSEMNVSTLELGDSALYLCASSLGRPADTEAFFGQGTRLTVV.

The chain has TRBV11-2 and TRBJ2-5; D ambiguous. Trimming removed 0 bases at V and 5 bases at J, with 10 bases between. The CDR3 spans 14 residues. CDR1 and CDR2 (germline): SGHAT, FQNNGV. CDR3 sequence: CASSLEVVAETQYF. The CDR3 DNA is TGTGCCAGCAGCTTAGAGGTGGTCGCGGAGACCCAGTACTTC.

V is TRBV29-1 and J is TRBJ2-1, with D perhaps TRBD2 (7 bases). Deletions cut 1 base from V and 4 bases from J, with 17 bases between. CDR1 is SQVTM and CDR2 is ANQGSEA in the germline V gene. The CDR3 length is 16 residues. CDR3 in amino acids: CSVEAVRGEGYNEQFF. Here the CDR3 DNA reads TGCAGCGTTGAAGCTGTGAGGGGGGAGGGTTACAATGAGCAGTTCTTC.

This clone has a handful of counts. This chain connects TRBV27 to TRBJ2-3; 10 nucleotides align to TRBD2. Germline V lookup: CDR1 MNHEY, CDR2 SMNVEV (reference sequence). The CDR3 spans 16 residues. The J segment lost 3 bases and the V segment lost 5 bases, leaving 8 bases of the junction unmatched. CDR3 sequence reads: CASSLGVAGGTDTQYF. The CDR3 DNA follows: TGTGCCAGCAGTCTCGGGGTAGCGGGAGGAACAGATACGCAGTATTTT.